This T cell receptor (beta chain) was documented in a study of Ad26.COV2.S vaccination and SARS-CoV-2 variants. Study information: The donor participated in the COV1001 trial, in its Ad26.COV2.S arm.

This table comes from immunoSEQ multiplex PCR, and its TCRdb copy is limited to in-frame clones, with some not included. Here the sample spans 510,000 or so clones, 87% being singletons. Indicated treatment: about 20 received Ad26.COV2.S at low or high dose, single or two shots; 5 received placebo; per-sample allocation not given. Specimens were obtained on day 63 following the first vaccine or placebo injection. Based in Boston, the donor was an adult of 18-55 years. Germline V gives CDR1 MGHRA, CDR2 YSYEKL. The V and J ends lost 0 bases and 2 bases respectively, with 15 bases between them. The CDR3 has 17 residues. Points on this clone: Its matching antigen is unknown.

Whole-study results and caveats: Similar non-spike TCR breadth was observed in recipients of vaccine and of placebo. Considerable breadth of spike-specific CD8+ and CD4+ T cell responses has reportedly been documented following vaccination.

This chain connects TRBV4-1 to TRBJ2-3; D is perhaps TRBD2 (6 bases). Sequenced here: peripheral blood, sampled in a trial of Ad26.COV2.S vaccine versus placebo. This receptor was obtained from a person between 18 and 60 years old who received the Ad26.COV2.S COVID-19 vaccine or a placebo. CDR3 residues: CASSQDWAGPHTDTQYF. CDR3 sequence (DNA): TGCGCCAGCAGCCAAGATTGGGCGGGACCCCACACAGATACGCAGTATTTT.